These 17 T cell receptor beta chains were all obtained from the same sample, sequenced in a study of CD8 T cells in ankylosing spondylitis (TCRdb year 2017). These receptors lack a known antigen. Study-wide conclusions, independent of this receptor: A TCR beta motif made up of several highly homologous amino acid variants appeared to be characteristic of blood from ankylosing spondylitis patients.

Libraries were constructed by 5' RACE. Instrument used: Illumina HiSeq 2500. TCRdb ran its own pipeline on the public reads, namely fastp trimming at Q25 and MiXCR clone calling, and kept in-frame beta chains. All rows with the same CDR3 protein become a single entry with the most common DNA and genes. The sample yields 200,000 to 250,000 distinct CDR3 sequences; approximately 20% were counted once. The ten largest clones take up 42% of the sample. Material: blood, either unsorted or a sorted T cell fraction (not recorded which). The receptors here all came from a male donor with ankylosing spondylitis.

The chain uses TRBV9 and TRBJ2-7, with D tentatively TRBD1 (6 bases). The CDR3 runs 13 residues. Trimming shortened V by 4 bases and J by 6 bases, and 14 bases separated the two germline ends. From germline, CDR1 is SGDLS and CDR2 YYNGEE. The CDR3 nucleotides read TGTGCCAGCAGCTCCTGGGACACGGGCGAGCAGTACTTC. As protein: CASSSWDTGEQYF.

In this sample, this clonotype turned up a few times. The gene calls are TRBV5-1 and TRBJ1-5; 7 bases are shared with TRBD1. Trimming removed 4 bases from V and 4 bases from J; junction bases left unmatched: 8. CDR3 length: 15 amino acids. Germline CDR1 SGHRS, CDR2 YFSETQ. CDR3 nucleotide sequence: TGCGCCAGCAGCCAAACCGGGACAGAGAATCAGCCCCAGCATTTT. Its protein product is CASSQTGTENQPQHF.

This sequence joins TRBV27 and TRBJ1-1, with no clear D. The germline V gene encodes CDR1 MNHEY and CDR2 SMNVEV (reference sequence). V was shortened by 6 bases and J by 7 bases, with 9 bases between the two germline ends. CDR3 length equals 11 residues. CDR3 nucleotides: TGTGCCAGCAGCTCCGGGCATGAAGCTTTCTTT. Encoded protein: CASSSGHEAFF.

In its sample, this clonotype was seen a few times. The CDR3 DNA sequence: TGTGCCAGCAGTTCCACAGGGCACGGGACAGATACGCAGTATTTT. As protein: CASSSTGHGTDTQYF. V gene TRBV7-9 combines with J gene TRBJ2-3; possibly TRBD1 for D (6 bases). Per germline, CDR1 SEHNR and CDR2 FQNEAQ (reference sequence). This CDR3 comprises 15 residues. With 6 bases removed from V and 3 bases from J, the gap between germline ends came to 16 bases.

V usage is TRBV3-1 and J usage is TRBJ2-3; no clear D gene. Germline lookup yields CDR1 LGHDT and CDR2 YNNKEL (reference sequence). This CDR3 is 14 amino acids long. With 1 base removed from V and 6 bases from J, the gap between germline ends came to 11 bases. CDR3 nucleotide sequence: TGTGCCAGCAGCCAAGTTTTCGGTGGGGATACGCAGTATTTT. It yields the protein CASSQVFGGDTQYF.

The rearrangement joins TRBV11-2 to TRBJ1-2, with 7 bases fitting TRBD1. The CDR3 contains 14 residues. V was clipped by 5 bases and J by 4 bases; unmatched bases: 7. Per germline, CDR1 SGHAT and CDR2 FQNNGV. CDR3 sequence reads: CASSPAEGAYGYTF. In DNA form, the CDR3 reads TGTGCCAGCAGCCCGGCGGAGGGGGCCTATGGCTACACCTTC.

This clonotype was recorded at least ten times. This chain uses TRBV11-2 with TRBJ2-1; D unclear. Germline CDR1 reads SGHAT; CDR2 reads FQNNGV. The CDR3 has 15 amino acids. V dropped 1 base and J dropped 2 bases, with 9 bases sitting between them. This CDR3 is CASSLVGRPYNEQFF. CDR3 bases: TGTGCCAGCAGCTTAGTAGGCCGCCCCTACAATGAGCAGTTCTTC.

The V and J genes are TRBV12-3 or TRBV12-4 and TRBJ1-2, with 7 bases matching TRBD1. This CDR3 contains 14 residues. Trimming took 7 bases from V and 4 from J; bases not matched to a gene: 9. The chain's CDR3 is CASTLQGIGYGYTF. For the CDR3, the DNA is TGTGCCAGCACTCTACAGGGGATAGGCTATGGCTACACCTTC.

The chain joins TRBV20-1 to TRBJ2-5, with 7 bases fitting TRBD1. Losses at the gene ends were 1 base for V and 8 bases for J; bases not matched to a gene: 7. This CDR3 has 13 amino acids. Germline values: CDR1 DFQATT, CDR2 SNEGSKA (reference sequence). This CDR3 is CSARVRGHDTQYF. In DNA form, the CDR3 reads TGCAGTGCTAGAGTGAGGGGGCATGACACCCAGTACTTC.

The V gene is TRBV14, the J gene TRBJ2-7; maybe TRBD1 (6 bases). Trimming removed 8 bases at V and 3 bases at J, with 14 bases between. CDR1 and CDR2 (germline): SGHDN, FVKESK. This CDR3 contains 13 residues. The CDR3 DNA is TGTGCCAGCGGGGACACGTCGTACTACGAGCAGTACTTC. Amino acid sequence: CASGDTSYYEQYF.

The chain uses TRBV4-3 and TRBJ2-4; 9 nucleotides line up with TRBD1. The V gene end was trimmed by 1 base and the J gene end by 8 bases; junction bases not matched to a gene: 3. CDR1 and CDR2 (germline): LGHNA, YSLEER. This CDR3 contains 14 residues. The CDR3 region has the DNA TGCGCCAGCAGCCAAGGGGACAGGGAGGACATTCAGTACTTC. This sequence encodes CASSQGDREDIQYF.

This clonotype was detected a few times. The chain uses TRBV27 and TRBJ2-7, with TRBD1 as a possible D gene (5 bases). The CDR3 spans 16 residues. Trimming stripped 0 bases from V and 0 bases from J, with 12 bases between. From germline, CDR1 is MNHEY and CDR2 SMNVEV (reference sequence). In DNA, the CDR3 is TGTGCCAGCAGTTTATCGCAGGGCCGATCCTCCTACGAGCAGTACTTC. Translated, it gives CASSLSQGRSSYEQYF.

This clonotype was found once. The chain uses TRBV11-1 and TRBJ1-4; possibly TRBD1 for D (6 bases). V was pared by 5 bases and J by 0 bases, with 19 bases between. The germline V gene has CDR1 SGHAT and CDR2 FQDESV (reference sequence). This CDR3 region has 18 residues. The CDR3 nucleotides are TGTGCCAGCAGCCCGCCTTCGGACAGCCAGGCAACTAATGAAAAACTGTTTTTT. Translated, it gives CASSPPSDSQATNEKLFF.

This rearrangement joins TRBV4-1 to TRBJ1-1; possibly TRBD1 for D (5 bases). V was cut by 1 base and J by 3 bases, with 9 bases left in between. Germline CDR1 is MGHRA and CDR2 is YSYEKL. The CDR3 is made up of 14 amino acids. The CDR3 region is CASSQGWGDTEAFF. CDR3 sequence (DNA): TGCGCCAGCAGCCAAGGATGGGGGGACACTGAAGCTTTCTTT.

At least ten counts were recorded for this clonotype. This chain uses TRBV20-1 with TRBJ1-1, with a possible D match to TRBD1 (5 bases). V dropped 5 bases and J dropped 3 bases, with 40 bases sitting between them. CDR3 length: 22 amino acids. The germline V gene encodes CDR1 DFQATT and CDR2 SNEGSKA (reference sequence). The CDR3 DNA follows: TGCAGTGCTTTCCCGATACTAGCGGGCCCGGTCCAGGGATTTAGTAAGGACACTGAAGCTTTCTTT. It specifies CSAFPILAGPVQGFSKDTEAFF.

The V and J genes are TRBV5-1 and TRBJ2-3; D uncertain. Germline values: CDR1 SGHRS, CDR2 YFSETQ. The ends were cut back, 0 bases at V and 2 bases at J, with 10 bases in the middle. The CDR3 contains 15 residues. In DNA, the CDR3 is TGCGCCAGCAGCTTGGTACTCGCTAACACAGATACGCAGTATTTT. Its translation: CASSLVLANTDTQYF.

The J gene is TRBJ2-7, the V gene TRBV5-5; D perhaps matches TRBD2 (5 bases). V was trimmed by 3 bases and J by 0 bases, leaving 16 bases between them. The CDR3 has 16 amino acids. CDR1 and CDR2 from the germline V gene are SGHKS and YYEKEE (reference sequence). The CDR3 bases are TGTGCCAGCAGCTCCGACCCCGGGGTCAGCTCCTACGAGCAGTACTTC. Translation gives CASSSDPGVSSYEQYF.